A selection of T cell receptor beta chains follows, all from one sample in a study of cytomegalovirus exposure and HLA in healthy donors. Repertoires were generated with immunoSEQ multiplex PCR, while TCRdb's copy carries only in-frame clones and drops some. Among 65,000 or so clones, 62% were seen once, and the ten largest hold around 2.8%. Specimen: PBMCs. The receptors were gathered from a man aged 25-45 years in good health and CMV-seronegative. Each CDR3 is given with its conserved first and last residue. A D gene is named only where the DNA matches it firmly. Rows may omit the clone size; those that give it use once, few, many or a size class.

d_call j_call clone_size cdr3_length v_call cdr3_aa cdr3_nt
TRBD1 TRBJ2-2 once 14 TRBV4-2 CASSQAQGAGELFF TGTGCCAGCAGCCAAGCCCAGGGGGCCGGGGAGCTGTTTTTT
NA TRBJ1-2 NA 15 TRBV4-1 CASSQLAGAHYGYTF TGCGCCAGCAGCCAATTGGCAGGGGCCCACTATGGCTACACCTTC
NA TRBJ2-5 few 14 TRBV6-1 CASSEVFGEETQYF TGTGCCAGCAGTGAAGTCTTCGGAGAGGAGACCCAGTACTTC
NA TRBJ2-2 NA 15 TRBV7-2 CASRPQGQNTGELFF TGTGCCAGCAGGCCTCAGGGACAGAACACCGGGGAGCTGTTTTTT
NA TRBJ1-1 NA 13 TRBV2 CASSEGSYTEAFF TGTGCCAGCAGTGAGGGCAGCTACACTGAAGCTTTCTTT
NA TRBJ1-2 NA 13 TRBV29-1 CSVEPGVEDGYTF TGCAGCGTTGAACCCGGGGTTGAGGATGGCTACACCTTC
TRBD1 TRBJ1-4 NA 15 TRBV5-4 CASSLGQGSIEKLFF TGTGCCAGCAGCTTGGGACAGGGATCGATTGAAAAACTGTTTTTT
NA TRBJ1-6 once 15 TRBV6-1 CASSERTALNSPLHF TGTGCCAGCAGTGAGCGGACAGCCCTCAATTCACCCCTCCACTTT
NA TRBJ2-7 NA 14 TRBV5-6 CASKIGAGAYEQYF TGTGCCAGCAAAATTGGTGCAGGGGCCTACGAGCAGTACTTC
NA TRBJ1-3 NA 14 TRBV30 CAWSWSRSGNTIYF TGTGCCTGGAGTTGGAGCAGATCTGGAAACACCATATATTTT
NA TRBJ2-2 few 14 TRBV6-1 CASSGGGVAGELFF TGTGCCAGCAGCGGTGGAGGGGTGGCCGGGGAGCTGTTTTTT
TRBD1 TRBJ1-2 few 13 TRBV5-1 CASRRAQGDGYTF TGCGCCAGCAGAAGGGCACAGGGGGATGGCTACACCTTC
NA TRBJ2-3 NA 10 TRBV20-1 CSGQTDTQYF TGCAGTGGACAGACAGATACGCAGTATTTT
NA TRBJ2-3 few 15 TRBV9 CASTNGGTSTDTQYF TGTGCAAGTACCAATGGCGGCACGAGCACAGATACGCAGTATTTT
TRBD1 TRBJ2-7 NA 17 TRBV23-1 CASSQPLGQGKSYEQYF TGCGCCAGCAGTCAACCCTTGGGACAGGGGAAGTCCTACGAGCAGTACTTC
NA TRBJ1-2 few 15 TRBV9 CASSVGGTGQRGYTF TGTGCCAGCAGCGTAGGAGGTACCGGACAGCGTGGCTACACCTTC
TRBD1 TRBJ2-7 NA 14 TRBV25-1 CASSGHRGGSEQYF TGTGCCAGCAGTGGCCACAGAGGGGGCTCCGAGCAGTACTTC
NA TRBJ2-5 NA 11 TRBV2 CASSDKETQYF TGTGCCAGCAGCGACAAGGAGACCCAGTACTTC
NA TRBJ2-7 NA 16 TRBV4-2 CASSQLAGRNSYEQYF TGTGCCAGCAGCCAGCTCGCGGGAAGAAACTCCTACGAGCAGTACTTC
NA TRBJ1-2 few 14 TRBV7-9 CASSSPGFDYGYTF TGTGCCAGCAGCTCCCCAGGATTCGACTATGGCTACACCTTC
NA TRBJ1-6 NA 18 TRBV19 CASSIDLQGSSYNSPLHF TGTGCCAGTAGTATAGATCTCCAGGGGAGCTCCTATAATTCACCCCTCCACTTT
NA TRBJ2-1 NA 17 TRBV30 CAWSARRGSGGTMPEFF TGTGCCTGGAGTGCCCGCCGTGGTAGCGGAGGTACAATGCCGGAGTTCTTC
NA TRBJ2-7 NA 14 TRBV28 CASKGATLAYEQYF TGTGCCAGCAAAGGGGCTACCCTTGCCTACGAGCAGTACTTC
TRBD1 TRBJ2-7 once 16 TRBV7-3 CASSSPWTGGFYEQYF TGTGCCAGCAGCTCCCCTTGGACAGGGGGCTTCTACGAGCAGTACTTC
TRBD2 TRBJ2-3 NA 16 TRBV5-1 CASSQQGLAGGDTQYF TGCGCCAGCAGCCAGCAAGGACTAGCGGGGGGAGATACGCAGTATTTT
TRBD1 TRBJ2-7 NA 14 TRBV29-1 CSVEGQGANYEQYF TGCAGCGTGGAGGGACAGGGGGCGAACTACGAGCAGTACTTC
TRBD2 TRBJ2-5 NA 13 TRBV6-1 CASMRGDLETQYF TGTGCCAGCATGCGGGGGGATTTGGAGACCCAGTACTTC
NA TRBJ2-2 once 18 TRBV15 CATSDPGEAGLRTGELFF TGTGCCACCAGCGATCCCGGGGAGGCAGGGCTACGCACCGGGGAGCTGTTTTTT
NA TRBJ1-2 NA 14 TRBV9 CASSLSHRDHGYTF TGTGCCAGCAGCCTCTCACACAGGGATCATGGCTACACCTTC
NA TRBJ2-3 NA 14 TRBV7-2 CASSPDLLVATQYF TGTGCCAGCAGCCCCGACTTACTCGTGGCTACGCAGTATTTT
TRBD1 TRBJ2-3 NA 15 TRBV4-1 CASSQQGQGADTQYF TGCGCCAGCAGCCAGCAGGGACAGGGGGCCGATACGCAGTATTTT
NA TRBJ1-6 NA 16 TRBV7-6 CASSLAQGRNNSPLHF TGTGCCAGCAGCTTAGCCCAGGGGAGAAATAATTCACCCCTCCACTTT
NA TRBJ1-1 NA 10 TRBV29-1 CSVGETEAFF TGCAGCGTTGGGGAGACTGAAGCTTTCTTT
TRBD1 TRBJ1-1 NA 15 TRBV4-2 CASSQWTGMNTEAFF TGTGCCAGCAGCCAATGGACAGGCATGAACACTGAAGCTTTCTTT
NA TRBJ1-1 NA 15 TRBV4-2 CASSHQTGTYTEAFF TGTGCCAGCAGCCATCAAACCGGGACATACACTGAAGCTTTCTTT
NA TRBJ2-5 few 15 TRBV6-6 CASSPLGPYQETQYF TGTGCCAGCAGCCCCCTTGGCCCGTACCAAGAGACCCAGTACTTC
TRBD1 TRBJ1-3 NA 18 TRBV14 CASRLPGQATLTGNTIYF TGTGCCAGCAGGTTACCGGGACAGGCCACTCTGACTGGAAACACCATATATTTT
NA TRBJ2-7 NA 14 TRBV13 CASSGTLAAGEQYF TGTGCCAGCAGCGGCACCTTGGCCGCGGGCGAGCAGTACTTC
NA TRBJ2-7 NA 13 TRBV5-1 CASSPGSRYEQYF TGCGCCAGCAGCCCGGGTTCACGCTACGAGCAGTACTTC
NA TRBJ1-1 NA 15 TRBV6-5 CASSYSNRADTEAFF TGTGCCAGCAGTTACTCGAACAGGGCGGACACTGAAGCTTTCTTT
TRBD2 TRBJ2-3 NA 15 TRBV10-3 CAISQGGEITDTQYF TGTGCCATCAGTCAGGGAGGGGAGATTACAGATACGCAGTATTTT
TRBD1 TRBJ2-7 NA 13 TRBV19 CASRDRGHYEQYF TGTGCCAGTAGGGACAGGGGACACTACGAGCAGTACTTC
TRBD2 TRBJ2-5 NA 15 TRBV25-1 CASSEYRTSRGTQYF TGTGCCAGCAGTGAATACCGGACTAGCAGGGGGACCCAGTACTTC
NA TRBJ2-3 NA 17 TRBV4-2 CASSQAGTVANTDTQYF TGTGCCAGCAGCCAAGCGGGGACTGTAGCGAACACAGATACGCAGTATTTT
NA TRBJ2-5 few 13 TRBV7-2 CASSWADQETQYF TGTGCCAGCAGCTGGGCAGACCAAGAGACCCAGTACTTC
NA TRBJ1-1 NA 15 TRBV5-1 CASSSDGTRGTEAFF TGCGCCAGCAGCTCTGACGGGACCCGGGGGACTGAAGCTTTCTTT
TRBD1 TRBJ1-1 NA 15 TRBV7-9 CASSLQGARFTEAFF TGTGCCAGCAGCTTACAGGGGGCGCGGTTCACTGAAGCTTTCTTT
NA TRBJ2-7 NA 12 TRBV5-1 CASSLAFREQYF TGCGCCAGCAGCTTGGCCTTCCGCGAGCAGTACTTC